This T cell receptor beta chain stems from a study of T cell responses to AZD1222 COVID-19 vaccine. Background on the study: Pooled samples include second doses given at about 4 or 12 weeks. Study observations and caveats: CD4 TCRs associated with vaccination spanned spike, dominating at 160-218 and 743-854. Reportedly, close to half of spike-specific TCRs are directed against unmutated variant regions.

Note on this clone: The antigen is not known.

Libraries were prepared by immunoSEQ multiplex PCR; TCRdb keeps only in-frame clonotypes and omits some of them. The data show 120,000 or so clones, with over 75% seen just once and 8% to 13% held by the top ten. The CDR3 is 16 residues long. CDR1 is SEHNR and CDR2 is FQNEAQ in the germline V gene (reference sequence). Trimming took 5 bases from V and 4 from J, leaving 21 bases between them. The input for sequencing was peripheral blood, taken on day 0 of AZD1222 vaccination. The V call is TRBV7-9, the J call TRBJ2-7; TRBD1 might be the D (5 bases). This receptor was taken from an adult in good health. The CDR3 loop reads CASSPPVILTGYEQYF. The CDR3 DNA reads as TGTGCCAGCAGCCCCCCCGTCATCCTCACAGGTTACGAGCAGTACTTC.